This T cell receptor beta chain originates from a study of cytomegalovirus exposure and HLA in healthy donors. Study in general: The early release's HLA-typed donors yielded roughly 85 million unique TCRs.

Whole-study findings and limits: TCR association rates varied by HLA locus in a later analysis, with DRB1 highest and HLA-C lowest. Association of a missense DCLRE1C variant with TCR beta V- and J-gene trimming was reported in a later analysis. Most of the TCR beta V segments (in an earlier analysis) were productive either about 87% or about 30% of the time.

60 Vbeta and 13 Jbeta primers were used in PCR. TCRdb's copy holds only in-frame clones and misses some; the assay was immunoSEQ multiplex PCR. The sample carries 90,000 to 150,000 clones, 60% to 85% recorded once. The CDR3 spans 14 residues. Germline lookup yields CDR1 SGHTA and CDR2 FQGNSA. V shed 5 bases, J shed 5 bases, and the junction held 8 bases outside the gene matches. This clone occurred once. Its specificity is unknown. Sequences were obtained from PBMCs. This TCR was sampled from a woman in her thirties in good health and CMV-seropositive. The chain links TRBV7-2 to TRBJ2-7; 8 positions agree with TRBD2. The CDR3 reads CASSPRGGLNEQYF. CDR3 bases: TGTGCCAGCAGCCCCCGGGGGGGCTTGAACGAGCAGTACTTC.